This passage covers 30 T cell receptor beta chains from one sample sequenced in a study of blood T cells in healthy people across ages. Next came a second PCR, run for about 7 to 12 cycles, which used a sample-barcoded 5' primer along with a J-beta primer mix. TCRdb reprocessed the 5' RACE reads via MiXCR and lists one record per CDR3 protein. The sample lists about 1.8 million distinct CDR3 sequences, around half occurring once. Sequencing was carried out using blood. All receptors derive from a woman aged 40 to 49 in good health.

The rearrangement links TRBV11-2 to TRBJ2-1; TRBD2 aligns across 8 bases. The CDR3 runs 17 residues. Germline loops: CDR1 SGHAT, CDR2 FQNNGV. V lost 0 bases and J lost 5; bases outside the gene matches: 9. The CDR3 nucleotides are TGTGCCAGCAGCTTAGATCCCTCCAAGCGGGGGAACAATGAGCAGTTCTTC. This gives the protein CASSLDPSKRGNNEQFF.

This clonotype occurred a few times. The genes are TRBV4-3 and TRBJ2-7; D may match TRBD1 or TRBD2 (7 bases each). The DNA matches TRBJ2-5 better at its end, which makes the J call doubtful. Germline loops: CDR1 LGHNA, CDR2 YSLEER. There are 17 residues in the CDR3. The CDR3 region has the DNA TGCGCCAGCAGCCAAGAAGGGAGGGGGCGCAATCTTCAGACCCAGTACTTC. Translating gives CASSQEGRGRNLQTQYF.

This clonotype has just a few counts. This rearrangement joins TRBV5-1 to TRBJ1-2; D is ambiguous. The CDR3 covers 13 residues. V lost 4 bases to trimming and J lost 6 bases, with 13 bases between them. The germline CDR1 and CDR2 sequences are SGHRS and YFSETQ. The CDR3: CASSQMTGNGYTF. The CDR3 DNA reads TGCGCCAGCAGCCAGATGACCGGCAATGGCTACACCTTC.

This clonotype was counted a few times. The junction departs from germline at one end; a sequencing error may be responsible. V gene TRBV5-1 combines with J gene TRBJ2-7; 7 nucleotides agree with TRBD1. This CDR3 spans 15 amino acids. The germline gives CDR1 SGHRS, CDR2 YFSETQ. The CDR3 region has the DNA TGCGCCAGCAGTTTGGAGACAGGGACCTACTACGAGCAGTACTTC. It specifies CASSLETGTYYEQYF.

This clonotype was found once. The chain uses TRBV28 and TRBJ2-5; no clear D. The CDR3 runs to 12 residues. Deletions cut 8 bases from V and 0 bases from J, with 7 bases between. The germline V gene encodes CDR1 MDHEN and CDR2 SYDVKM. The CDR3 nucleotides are TGTGCCAGCCTGGCCAACCAAGAGACCCAGTACTTC. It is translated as CASLANQETQYF.

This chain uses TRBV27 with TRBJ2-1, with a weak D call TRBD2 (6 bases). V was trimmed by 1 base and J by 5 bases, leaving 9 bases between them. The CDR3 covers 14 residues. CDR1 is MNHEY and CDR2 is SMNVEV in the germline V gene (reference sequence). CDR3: CASSLWGVDNEQFF. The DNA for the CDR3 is TGTGCCAGCAGTTTATGGGGGGTTGACAATGAGCAGTTCTTC.

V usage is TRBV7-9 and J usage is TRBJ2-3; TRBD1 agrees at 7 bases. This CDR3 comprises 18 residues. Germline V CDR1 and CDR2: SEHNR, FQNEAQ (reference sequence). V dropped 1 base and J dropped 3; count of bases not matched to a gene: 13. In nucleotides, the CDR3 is TGTGCCAGCAGCTTAGGAGTAGACAGGGACCTTAGGACAGATACGCAGTATTTT. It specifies CASSLGVDRDLRTDTQYF.

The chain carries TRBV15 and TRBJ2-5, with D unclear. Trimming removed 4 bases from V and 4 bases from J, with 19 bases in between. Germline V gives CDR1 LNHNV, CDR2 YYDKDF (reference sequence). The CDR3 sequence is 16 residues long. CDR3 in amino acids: CATSKDTTQQGETQYF. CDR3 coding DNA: TGTGCCACCAGCAAAGACACCACTCAACAAGGAGAGACCCAGTACTTC.

The CDR3 protein is CASSPLLGQGEETQYF. The CDR3 DNA reads as TGTGCCAGCAGCCCATTATTAGGACAGGGGGAAGAGACCCAGTACTTC. V and J are TRBV7-2 and TRBJ2-5; 10 bases agree with TRBD1. After removal of 5 bases from V and 3 bases from J, the junction contained 9 bases not matched to a gene. Germline V gene sequence: CDR1 SGHTA, CDR2 FQGNSA. The CDR3 is 16 residues long.

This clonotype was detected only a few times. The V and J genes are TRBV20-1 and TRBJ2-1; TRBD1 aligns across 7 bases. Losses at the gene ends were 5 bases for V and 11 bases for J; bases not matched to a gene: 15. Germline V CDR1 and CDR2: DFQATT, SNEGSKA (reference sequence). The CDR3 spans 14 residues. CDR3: CSAPGTVVRSQQFF. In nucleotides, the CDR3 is TGCAGTGCTCCCGGGACAGTAGTGCGTAGTCAGCAGTTCTTC.

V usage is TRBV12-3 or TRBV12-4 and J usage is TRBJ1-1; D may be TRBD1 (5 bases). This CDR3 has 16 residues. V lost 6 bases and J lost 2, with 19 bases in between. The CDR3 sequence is CASSHPRGVGNTEAFF. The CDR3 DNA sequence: TGTGCCAGCAGCCACCCGCGGGGGGTAGGTAACACTGAAGCTTTCTTT.

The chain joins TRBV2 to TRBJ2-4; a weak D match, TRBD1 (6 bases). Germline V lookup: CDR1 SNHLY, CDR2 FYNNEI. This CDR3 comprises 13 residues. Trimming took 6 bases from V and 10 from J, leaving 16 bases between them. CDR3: CASSRDRNQIQYF. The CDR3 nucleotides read TGTGCCAGCAGCCGAGACAGGAATCAAATTCAGTACTTC.

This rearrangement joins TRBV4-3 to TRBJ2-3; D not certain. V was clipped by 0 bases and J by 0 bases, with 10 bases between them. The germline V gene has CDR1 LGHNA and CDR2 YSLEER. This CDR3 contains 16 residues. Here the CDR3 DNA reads TGCGCCAGCAGCCAAGAGGGCAGTACTAGCACAGATACGCAGTATTTT. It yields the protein CASSQEGSTSTDTQYF.

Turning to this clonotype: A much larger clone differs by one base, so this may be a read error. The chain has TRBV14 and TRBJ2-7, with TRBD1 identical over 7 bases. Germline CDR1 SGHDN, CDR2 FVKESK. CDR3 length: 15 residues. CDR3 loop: CAGSKRQGLGYEQYF. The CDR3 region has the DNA TGTGCCGGCAGCAAGCGACAGGGCTTAGGGTACGAGCAGTACTTC.

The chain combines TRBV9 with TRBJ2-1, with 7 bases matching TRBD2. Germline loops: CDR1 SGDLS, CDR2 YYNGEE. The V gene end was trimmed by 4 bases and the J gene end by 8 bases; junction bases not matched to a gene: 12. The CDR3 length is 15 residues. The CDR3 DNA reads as TGTGCCAGCAGCCCCGGGGCGGGGGTGGGCGATGAGCAGTTCTTC. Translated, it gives CASSPGAGVGDEQFF.

The CDR3 here is CASSPGQVDQETQYF. The CDR3 DNA sequence: TGTGCCAGCAGCCCGGGACAGGTTGACCAAGAGACCCAGTACTTC. The J gene is TRBJ2-5, the V gene TRBV5-6; 8 bases align to TRBD1. The CDR3 extends over 15 amino acids. V was pared by 4 bases and J by 0 bases, with 5 bases of the junction left unmatched. CDR1 SGHDT and CDR2 YYEEEE come from the germline V gene.

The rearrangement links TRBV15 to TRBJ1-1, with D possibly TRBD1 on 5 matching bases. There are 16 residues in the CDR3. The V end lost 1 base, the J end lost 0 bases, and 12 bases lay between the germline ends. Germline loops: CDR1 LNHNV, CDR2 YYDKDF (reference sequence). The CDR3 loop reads CATSRGWGDLNTEAFF. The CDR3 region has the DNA TGTGCCACCAGCAGAGGTTGGGGGGACTTGAACACTGAAGCTTTCTTT.

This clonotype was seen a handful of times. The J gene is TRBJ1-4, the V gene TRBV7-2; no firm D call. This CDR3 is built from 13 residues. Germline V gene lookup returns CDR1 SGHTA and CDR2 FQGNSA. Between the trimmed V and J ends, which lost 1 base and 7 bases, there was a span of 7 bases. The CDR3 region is CASSLVVFEKLFF. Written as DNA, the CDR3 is TGTGCCAGCAGCTTAGTAGTATTTGAAAAACTGTTTTTT.

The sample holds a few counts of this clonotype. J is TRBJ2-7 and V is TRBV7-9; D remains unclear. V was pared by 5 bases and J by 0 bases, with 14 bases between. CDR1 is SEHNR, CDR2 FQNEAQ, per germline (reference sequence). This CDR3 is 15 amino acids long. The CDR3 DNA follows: TGTGCCAGCAGCGACCAGCCCAACCTCTCCTACGAGCAGTACTTC. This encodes CASSDQPNLSYEQYF.

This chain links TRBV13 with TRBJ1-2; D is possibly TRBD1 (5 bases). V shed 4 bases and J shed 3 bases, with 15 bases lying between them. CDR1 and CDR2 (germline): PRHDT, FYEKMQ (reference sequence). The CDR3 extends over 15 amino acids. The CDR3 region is CASSSVRGWDYGYTF. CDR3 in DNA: TGTGCCAGCAGCTCAGTTAGGGGCTGGGACTATGGCTACACCTTC.

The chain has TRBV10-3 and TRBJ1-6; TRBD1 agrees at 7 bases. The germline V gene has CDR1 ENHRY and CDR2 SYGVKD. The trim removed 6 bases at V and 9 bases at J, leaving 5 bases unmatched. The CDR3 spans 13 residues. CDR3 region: CAIRDRVGSPLHF. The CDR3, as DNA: TGTGCCATCAGAGACAGGGTTGGTTCACCCCTCCACTTT.

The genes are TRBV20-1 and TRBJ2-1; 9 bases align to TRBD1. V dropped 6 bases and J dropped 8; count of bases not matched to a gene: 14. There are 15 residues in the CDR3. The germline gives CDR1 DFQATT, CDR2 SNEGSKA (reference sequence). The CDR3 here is CSAPRRGQGYDEQFF. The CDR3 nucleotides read TGCAGTGCCCCAAGGAGGGGACAGGGTTACGATGAGCAGTTCTTC.

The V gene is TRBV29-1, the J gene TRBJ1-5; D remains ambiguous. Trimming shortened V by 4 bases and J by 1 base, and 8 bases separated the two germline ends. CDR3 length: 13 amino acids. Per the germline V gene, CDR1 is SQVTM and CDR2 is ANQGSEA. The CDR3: CSVGGLSNQPQHF. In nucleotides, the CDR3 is TGCAGCGTTGGGGGATTAAGCAATCAGCCCCAGCATTTT.

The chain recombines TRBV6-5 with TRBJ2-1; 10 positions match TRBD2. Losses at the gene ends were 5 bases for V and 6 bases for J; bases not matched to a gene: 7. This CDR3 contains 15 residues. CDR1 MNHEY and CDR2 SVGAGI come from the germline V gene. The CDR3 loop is CASSRAGGPFNEQFF. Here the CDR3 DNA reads TGTGCCAGCAGTAGAGCGGGGGGGCCTTTCAATGAGCAGTTCTTC.

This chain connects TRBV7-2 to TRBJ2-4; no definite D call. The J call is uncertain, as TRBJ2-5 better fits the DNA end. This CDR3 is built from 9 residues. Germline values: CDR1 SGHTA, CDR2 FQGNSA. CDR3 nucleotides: TGTGCCAGTGGAACGACCCAGTACTTC. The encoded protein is CASGTTQYF.

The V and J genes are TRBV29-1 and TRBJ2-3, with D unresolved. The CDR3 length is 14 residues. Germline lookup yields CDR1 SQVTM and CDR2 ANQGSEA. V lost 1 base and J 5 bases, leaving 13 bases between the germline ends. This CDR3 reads CSVEGAGVIDTQYF. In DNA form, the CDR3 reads TGCAGCGTTGAAGGGGCAGGAGTTATAGATACGCAGTATTTT.

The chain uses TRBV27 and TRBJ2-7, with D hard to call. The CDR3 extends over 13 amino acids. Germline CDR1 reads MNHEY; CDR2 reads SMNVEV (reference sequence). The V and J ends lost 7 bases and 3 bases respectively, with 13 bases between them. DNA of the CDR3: TGTGCCAGCAAAGCCCAAGGAAGCTACGAGCAGTACTTC. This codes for CASKAQGSYEQYF.

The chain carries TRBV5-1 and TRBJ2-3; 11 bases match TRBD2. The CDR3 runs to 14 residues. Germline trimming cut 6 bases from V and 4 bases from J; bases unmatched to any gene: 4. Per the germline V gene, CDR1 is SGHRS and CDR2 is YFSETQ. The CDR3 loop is CASTSGGHSDTQYF. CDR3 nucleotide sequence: TGCGCCAGCACTAGCGGGGGGCATTCAGATACGCAGTATTTT.

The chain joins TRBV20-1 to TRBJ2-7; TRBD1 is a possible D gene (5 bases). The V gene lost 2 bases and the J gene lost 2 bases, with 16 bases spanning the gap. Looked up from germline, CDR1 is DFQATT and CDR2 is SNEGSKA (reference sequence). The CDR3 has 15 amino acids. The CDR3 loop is CSARTAQAKPYEQYF. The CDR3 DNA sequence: TGCAGTGCTAGAACGGCACAGGCTAAACCCTACGAGCAGTACTTC.

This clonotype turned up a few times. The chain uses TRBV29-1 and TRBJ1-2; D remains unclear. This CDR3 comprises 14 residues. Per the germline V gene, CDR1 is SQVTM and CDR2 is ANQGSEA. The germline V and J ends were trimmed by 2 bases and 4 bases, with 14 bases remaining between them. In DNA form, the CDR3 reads TGCAGCGTTGAACCGCTGCCAGAGAGCTATGGCTACACCTTC. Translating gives CSVEPLPESYGYTF.